This passage covers 11 T cell receptor beta chains from one sample sequenced in a study of T cells after posttransplantation cyclophosphamide. Sequencing used immunoSEQ multiplex PCR; TCRdb keeps in-frame clones, though not all of them. The sample has 25,000 to 30,000 clones; 86% are singletons. The material sequenced was PBMCs. These receptors came from a man aged 50 to 60.

The chain combines TRBV2 with TRBJ2-7; TRBD2 aligns across 11 bases. V dropped 5 bases and J dropped 3; count of bases not matched to a gene: 9. Germline V CDR1 and CDR2: SNHLY, FYNNEI. The CDR3 loop spans 16 amino acids. CDR3 sequence reads: CASSPVSGRAGYEQYF. The CDR3 region has the DNA TGTGCCAGCAGTCCGGTTAGCGGGAGGGCCGGCTACGAGCAGTACTTC.

The rearrangement links TRBV5-1 to TRBJ2-7; 11 bases are shared with TRBD2. The V gene end was trimmed by 2 bases and the J gene end by 7 bases; junction bases not matched to a gene: 14. This CDR3 is 17 amino acids long. The germline V gene encodes CDR1 SGHRS and CDR2 YFSETQ. CDR3 region: CASSFNSGGAVSGEQYF. The CDR3, as DNA: TGCGCCAGCAGCTTTAATAGCGGGGGGGCCGTTAGTGGGGAGCAGTACTTC.

This clone came up once. The V and J genes are TRBV6-1 and TRBJ2-5; weak D call: TRBD2 (5 bases). Germline V gene data show CDR1 as MNHNS and CDR2 as SASEGT. V was clipped by 2 bases and J by 0 bases, with 7 bases between them. The CDR3 runs to 14 residues. Written as DNA, the CDR3 is TGTGCCAGCAGTGAACTGGACTACCAAGAGACCCAGTACTTC. Protein sequence: CASSELDYQETQYF.

The gene calls are TRBV5-4 and TRBJ1-1, with D tentatively TRBD1 (5 bases). The germline V gene has CDR1 SGHNT and CDR2 YYREEE (reference sequence). Deletions cut 4 bases from V and 7 bases from J, with 20 bases between. The CDR3 spans 15 residues. The CDR3 coding sequence is TGTGCCAGCAGCCTCCCGCATCCCGACAGCAATGAAGCTTTCTTT. Amino acid sequence: CASSLPHPDSNEAFF.

This chain joins TRBV19 and TRBJ1-5, with a possible D match to TRBD1 (5 bases). Germline-derived CDR1 and CDR2 are LNHDA and SQIVND (reference sequence). V shed 7 bases and J shed 9 bases, with 16 bases lying between them. This CDR3 contains 13 residues. CDR3 DNA: TGTGCCAGTAATCTCAGGGCCTTGGGGCCCCAGCATTTT. Residues: CASNLRALGPQHF. The full variable domain, rest sourced from reference TRBV19 and TRBJ1-5, is DGGITQSPKYLFRKEGQNVTLSCEQNLNHDAMYWYRQDPGQGLRLIYYSQIVNDFQKGDIAEGYSVSREKKESFPLTVTSAQKNPTAFYLCASNLRALGPQHFGDGTRLSIL.

The chain couples TRBV6-5 to TRBJ1-2; 7 nucleotides agree with TRBD1. Per germline, CDR1 MNHEY and CDR2 SVGAGI. This CDR3 comprises 15 residues. With V trimmed by 0 bases and J by 4 bases, 5 bases remained unmatched. The CDR3 sequence: CASSYSGGAGYGYTF. The CDR3 DNA sequence: TGTGCCAGCAGTTACTCAGGGGGCGCGGGCTATGGCTACACCTTC.

A remark on this clone: The same CDR3 arises from other DNA sequences in this sample as well. The V and J genes are TRBV5-8 and TRBJ1-3, with TRBD1 identical over 8 bases. This CDR3 is built from 15 residues. Germline assignment: CDR1 SGHTS and CDR2 YDEGEE. The CDR3 DNA reads as TGTGCTAGTAACAGGGGGGTGAGCTCTGGAAACACCATATATTTT. Protein product: CASNRGVSSGNTIYF.

The rearrangement joins TRBV6-5 to TRBJ2-1; no firm D call. The CDR3 extends over 15 amino acids. CDR1 is MNHEY, CDR2 SVGAGI, per germline. Trimming shortened V by 0 bases and J by 0 bases, and 6 bases separated the two germline ends. CDR3 sequence reads: CASSYSSSSYNEQFF. In DNA form, the CDR3 reads TGTGCCAGCAGTTACTCATCGAGCTCCTACAATGAGCAGTTCTTC.

This clone is a singleton in its sample. V gene TRBV20-1 combines with J gene TRBJ2-1; D not certain. The CDR3 has 10 residues. Germline lookup yields CDR1 DFQATT and CDR2 SNEGSKA (reference sequence). Trimming left V 5 bases short and J 8 bases short, with 7 bases between. The CDR3 loop reads CSAEYHEQFF. The CDR3 DNA is TGCAGTGCTGAGTACCATGAGCAGTTCTTC.

The chain carries TRBV29-1 and TRBJ1-1, with D hard to call. The germline CDR1 and CDR2 sequences are SQVTM and ANQGSEA. Trimming pared 4 bases from V and 1 base from J, leaving 7 bases between. The CDR3 has 12 amino acids. CDR3 bases: TGCAGCGTTGGACTGGAGAACACTGAAGCTTTCTTT. This sequence encodes CSVGLENTEAFF.

V gene TRBV18 combines with J gene TRBJ2-2; TRBD1 agrees at 7 bases. The CDR3 spans 14 residues. The trim removed 4 bases at V and 4 bases at J, leaving 3 bases unmatched. Per germline, CDR1 KGHSH and CDR2 LQKENI. In DNA, the CDR3 is TGTGCCAGCTCACGCCGACAGGGCACCGGGGAGCTGTTTTTT. This codes for CASSRRQGTGELFF.